This T cell receptor (beta chain) comes out of a study of beta chain features in type 1 diabetes. Study conclusions and caveats: Within each of all four CD4+ subsets, Type 1 diabetes patients had TCRB CDR3s that were moderately but significantly shorter.

V was clipped by 6 bases and J by 4 bases; unmatched bases: 3. Looked up from germline, CDR1 is GTSNPN and CDR2 is SVGIG (reference sequence). There are 12 residues in the CDR3. This clone appeared a few times. Its antigen is unidentified. Every bit of the isolated RNA underwent reverse transcription, so sequencing read expressed TCRB transcripts. The protocol was immunoSEQ multiplex PCR, while the TCRdb copy is restricted to in-frame clones and leaves out a portion. The sample carries about 340,000 clones, roughly 14% recorded once. The rearrangement joins TRBV30 to TRBJ1-2; 9 positions match TRBD1. The specimen was naive CD4+ T cells from blood. This TCR was sampled from a woman aged 18-35 years with type 1 diabetes. The chain's CDR3 is CACTGGGYGYTF. The CDR3 bases are TGTGCCTGTACAGGGGGCGGCTATGGCTACACCTTC.